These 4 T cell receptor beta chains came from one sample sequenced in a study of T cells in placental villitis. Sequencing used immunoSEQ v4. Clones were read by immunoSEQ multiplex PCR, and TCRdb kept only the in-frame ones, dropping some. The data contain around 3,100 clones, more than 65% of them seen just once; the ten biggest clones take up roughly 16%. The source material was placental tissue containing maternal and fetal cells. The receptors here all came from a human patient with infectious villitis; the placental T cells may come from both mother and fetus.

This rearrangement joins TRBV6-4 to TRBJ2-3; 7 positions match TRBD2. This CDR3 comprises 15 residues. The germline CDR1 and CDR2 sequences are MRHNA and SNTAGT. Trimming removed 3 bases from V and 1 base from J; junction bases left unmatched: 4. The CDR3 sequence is CASSEAGAGTDTQYF. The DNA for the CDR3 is TGTGCCAGCAGTGAGGCGGGAGCCGGCACAGATACGCAGTATTTT.

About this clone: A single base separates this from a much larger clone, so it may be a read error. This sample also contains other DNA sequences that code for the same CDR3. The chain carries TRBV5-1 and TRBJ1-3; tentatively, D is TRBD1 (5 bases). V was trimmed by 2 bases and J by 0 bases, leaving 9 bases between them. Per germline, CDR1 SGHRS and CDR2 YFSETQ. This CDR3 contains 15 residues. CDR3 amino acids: CASSLDDSSGNTIYF. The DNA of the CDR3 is TGCGCCAGCAGCTTAGACGACAGCTCTGGAAACACCATATATTTT.

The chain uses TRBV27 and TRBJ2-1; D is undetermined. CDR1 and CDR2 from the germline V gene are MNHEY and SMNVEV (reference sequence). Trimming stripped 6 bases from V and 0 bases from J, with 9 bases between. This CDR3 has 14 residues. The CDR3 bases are TGTGCCAGCAGGGATCTAAGCTCCTACAATGAGCAGTTCTTC. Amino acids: CASRDLSSYNEQFF.

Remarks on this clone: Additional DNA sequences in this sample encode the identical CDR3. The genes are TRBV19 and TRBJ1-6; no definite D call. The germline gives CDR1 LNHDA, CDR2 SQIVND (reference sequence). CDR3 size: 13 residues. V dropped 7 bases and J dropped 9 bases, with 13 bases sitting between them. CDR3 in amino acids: CASTGLPGSPLHF. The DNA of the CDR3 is TGTGCCAGTACCGGGCTGCCCGGTTCACCCCTCCACTTT. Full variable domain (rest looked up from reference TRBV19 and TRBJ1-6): DGGITQSPKYLFRKEGQNVTLSCEQNLNHDAMYWYRQDPGQGLRLIYYSQIVNDFQKGDIAEGYSVSREKKESFPLTVTSAQKNPTAFYLCASTGLPGSPLHFGNGTRLTVT.